One and the same sample provided the 5 T cell receptor beta chains below, sequenced in a study of blood T cells in healthy people across ages. The second PCR ran roughly 6 to 12 cycles with a sample-barcoded 5' primer and J-beta primers. MiXCR, applied by TCRdb to the 5' RACE reads, yields one record per CDR3 protein. This table has approximately 670,000 distinct CDR3 sequences, roughly 43% appearing once. Material for sequencing was blood. The receptors here all came from a man aged 80 or over in good health.

The gene calls are TRBV2 and TRBJ2-1; D perhaps matches TRBD2 (6 bases). This CDR3 contains 14 residues. V lost 5 bases and J lost 4, with 12 bases in between. Germline V gives CDR1 SNHLY, CDR2 FYNNEI. The CDR3 DNA is TGTGCCAGCAGTCCCCAGGGACTTTACAATGAGCAGTTCTTC. It specifies CASSPQGLYNEQFF.

The rearrangement joins TRBV28 to TRBJ1-1; D ambiguous. The CDR3 sequence is 13 residues long. Trimming left V 10 bases short and J 3 bases short, with 15 bases between. Germline CDR1 reads MDHEN; CDR2 reads SYDVKM. DNA of the CDR3: TGTGCCATCCGGGTGGCGCGGGACACTGAAGCTTTCTTT. It specifies CAIRVARDTEAFF.

This clonotype has just a few counts. The V gene is TRBV7-9, the J gene TRBJ1-1, with no clear D. The length of the CDR3 is 15 residues. Germline loops: CDR1 SEHNR, CDR2 FQNEAQ (reference sequence). Trimming cost V 0 bases and J 6 bases, with 14 bases left between them. CDR3 amino acids: CASSLAGSFKAEAFF. CDR3 sequence (DNA): TGTGCCAGCAGCTTAGCCGGGTCTTTTAAGGCTGAAGCTTTCTTT.

This clonotype has a count of ten or more. V is TRBV29-1 and J is TRBJ1-5; the D gene is possibly TRBD1 (6 bases). There are 14 residues in the CDR3. Per germline, CDR1 SQVTM and CDR2 ANQGSEA. The V end was cut by 4 bases, the J end by 2 bases, with 12 bases between. The CDR3, as DNA: TGCAGCGTTGGAGCTGCAGGGGGCAATCAGCCCCAGCATTTT. This translates into CSVGAAGGNQPQHF.

The V gene is TRBV20-1, the J gene TRBJ2-1; D not resolved. Germline V lookup: CDR1 DFQATT, CDR2 SNEGSKA (reference sequence). Between the trimmed V and J ends, which lost 0 bases and 8 bases, there was a span of 8 bases. This CDR3 has 12 amino acids. The CDR3 DNA sequence: TGCAGTGCTAGAGATCGTAGCTATGAGCAGTTCTTC. Translated: CSARDRSYEQFF.